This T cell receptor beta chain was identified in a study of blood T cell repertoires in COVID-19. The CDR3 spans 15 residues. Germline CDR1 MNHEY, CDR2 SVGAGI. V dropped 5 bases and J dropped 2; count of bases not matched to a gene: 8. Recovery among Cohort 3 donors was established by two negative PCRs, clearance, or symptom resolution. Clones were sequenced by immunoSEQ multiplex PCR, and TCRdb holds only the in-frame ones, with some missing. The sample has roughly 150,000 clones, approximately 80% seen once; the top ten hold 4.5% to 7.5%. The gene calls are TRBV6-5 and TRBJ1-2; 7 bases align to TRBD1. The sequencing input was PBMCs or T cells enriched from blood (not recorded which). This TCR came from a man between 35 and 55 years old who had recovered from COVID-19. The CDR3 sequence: CASSTPLTGNYGYTF. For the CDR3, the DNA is TGTGCCAGCAGTACCCCCTTGACAGGGAACTATGGCTACACCTTC.